This TCR beta chain was identified during a study of blood T cell repertoires in COVID-19 (TCRdb year 2020). About the full investigation: Samples from collaborators originated in the United States, Italy and Spain and spanned both the acute and convalescent phases of COVID-19. The material from the prospective study consisted of cDNA or gDNA derived from T cells, B-cell-depleted T cells, or PBMCs. The dataset comprised deeply sampled blood TCRbeta repertoires from subjects exposed to, actively infected with, or recovered from COVID-19. Samples were obtained from the ongoing ImmuneRACE study (first 160 participants) and from 950 to 1,500 subjects provided by 6 global collaborators. Where available, HLA class I and class II types were taken from metadata supplied by the sample provider and were not determined by assay-based typing. Nearly every sample came with metadata listing a de-identified subject ID, COVID-19 status, age in years and sex. The repertoires were released in a freely available public database meant as a resource for research on the immune response to SARS-CoV-2.

As concerns this clone: No cognate antigen has been identified for it. One end of the junction is discordant with germline, which a read error may explain. Other DNA sequences in this specimen translate into the identical CDR3.

CDR1 and CDR2, looked up from the germline V gene, are SGHVS and FNYEAQ. The CDR3 starts with the cysteine, ends with the phenylalanine, and has 15 residues. Left in the record is the CDR3 DNA by itself, 45 bases read in frame from the first base. Overall results and qualifications from the work: How much clinical and demographic metadata was included differed by source and by participant, and the metadata was provided uncurated.

In Seattle, one collaborating source enrolled patients while the infection was active and tracked those patients longitudinally over the course of disease. Whole blood was collected in K2EDTA tubes by collaborating institutions according to the institutions' own protocols. For TCRbeta analysis, collaborator samples were shipped as frozen whole blood, as isolated PBMCs, or as DNA extracted from either sample type. TCRbeta CDR3 regions were amplified from genomic DNA using the immunoSEQ Assay, a bias-controlled multiplex PCR. The published analysis was carried out like this. Within the assay, amplification of reference gene primers was used to estimate how many nucleated cells each sample contained. To quantify the absolute abundance of each unique TCRbeta CDR3 rearrangement, sequence reads were collapsed and filtered. Productive Simpson clonality was computed per sample as the square root of Simpson's diversity index over productive rearrangements. In its TCRdb copy, this immuneACCESS table keeps in-frame sequences only and misses some clones. Where compared with another copy, unresolved V genes explain less than half of these, and the others have no known cause. For V, J and clone size, that table is used; D and trimming come from the DNA. The sample records around 130,000 clones, about 88% of which are singletons. The ten most abundant clones make up more than 2% of the sample.

The sequence is built from TRBV7-6 and TRBJ2-3, and the D gene may be TRBD1, 5 bases matching. The clonotype comes from a human donor with COVID-19, enrolled during active disease. The donor label of this sample is uncertain. Input material: peripheral blood. The DNA sequence reads TGTGCCAGCAGCTCCTGGGGCGGAAACACAGATACACAGTATTTT. Its protein reads: CASSSWGGNTDTQYF.